The next 8 T cell receptor beta chains were all read from a single sample in a study of CD8 T cells in Susac syndrome. Random hexamers were used to reverse transcribe the RNA input (about 0.45 to 1 ug). MiXCR, run by TCRdb on the immunoSEQ multiplex PCR reads, gives a single entry per CDR3 protein. The sample lists roughly 190,000 distinct CDR3 sequences, approximately 95% occurring once. Material for sequencing was CD8+ T cells from PBMCs. The receptor source for this set is a human donor with Susac syndrome.

The V call is TRBV9, the J call TRBJ1-1; 9 nucleotides match TRBD1. Germline loops: CDR1 SGDLS, CDR2 YYNGEE. The CDR3 has 13 residues. The J segment lost 4 bases and the V segment lost 3 bases, leaving 1 base of the junction unmatched. This CDR3 reads CASSETGGTEAFF. The CDR3 bases are TGTGCCAGCAGCGAGACAGGGGGCACTGAAGCTTTCTTT.

The CDR3 loop is CASSEGAIGETQYF. In DNA, the CDR3 is TGTGCCAGCAGTGAAGGAGCTATCGGAGAGACCCAGTACTTC. The J gene is TRBJ2-5, the V gene TRBV25-1, with no clear D. V lost 2 bases, J lost 4 bases, and 11 bases lay in between. Germline V gene data show CDR1 as MGHDK and CDR2 as SYGVNS. The CDR3 is 14 amino acids.

The chain couples TRBV7-2 to TRBJ2-7; no definite D call. CDR3 size: 14 residues. Trimming took 5 bases from V and 6 from J, leaving 17 bases between them. CDR1 and CDR2 from the germline V gene are SGHTA and FQGNSA. CDR3 sequence (DNA): TGTGCCAGCAGCCCGATCTTCCCTCCGGGCGAGCAGTACTTC. It yields the protein CASSPIFPPGEQYF.

The chain uses TRBV13 and TRBJ2-7; no clear D. Germline CDR1 PRHDT, CDR2 FYEKMQ (reference sequence). The CDR3 is 12 amino acids. Trimming removed 6 bases from V and 7 bases from J, with 13 bases in between. CDR3 in DNA: TGTGCCAGCAGGCTCGGTGGTTATGAGCAGTACTTC. Protein product: CASRLGGYEQYF.

This clonotype was observed a single time. The gene calls are TRBV10-3 and TRBJ2-7; D gene ambiguous. The V end was cut by 6 bases, the J end by 6 bases, with 12 bases between. CDR1 ENHRY and CDR2 SYGVKD come from the germline V gene. The CDR3 sequence is 12 residues long. CDR3 amino acids: CAISADGFEQYF. The CDR3 nucleotides read TGTGCCATCAGCGCCGACGGGTTCGAGCAGTACTTC.

The chain links TRBV9 to TRBJ2-6; tentative D call: TRBD1 (5 bases). The CDR3 has 16 amino acids. Deletions cut 6 bases from V and 0 bases from J, with 13 bases between. Per germline, CDR1 SGDLS and CDR2 YYNGEE. CDR3 sequence reads: CASNSQGLSGANVLTF. Here the CDR3 DNA reads TGTGCCAGCAACAGCCAGGGCCTCTCTGGGGCCAACGTCCTGACTTTC.

The chain is built from TRBV20-1 and TRBJ2-4; TRBD2 aligns across 7 bases. This CDR3 is built from 14 residues. Germline CDR1 DFQATT, CDR2 SNEGSKA (reference sequence). Germline trimming cut 8 bases from V and 9 bases from J; bases unmatched to any gene: 16. The CDR3 reads CSPLLGGGSGIQYF. The CDR3 nucleotides read TGCAGTCCCCTATTGGGGGGAGGGTCGGGCATTCAGTACTTC.

J is TRBJ1-1 and V is TRBV12-5; D is uncertain. CDR1 and CDR2 from the germline V gene are LGHNT and FRNRAP. The CDR3 has 11 amino acids. Trimming shortened V by 8 bases and J by 5 bases, and 9 bases separated the two germline ends. CDR3 amino acids: CASRVGTEAFF. The CDR3 DNA is TGTGCTAGTCGGGTTGGTACTGAAGCTTTCTTT.